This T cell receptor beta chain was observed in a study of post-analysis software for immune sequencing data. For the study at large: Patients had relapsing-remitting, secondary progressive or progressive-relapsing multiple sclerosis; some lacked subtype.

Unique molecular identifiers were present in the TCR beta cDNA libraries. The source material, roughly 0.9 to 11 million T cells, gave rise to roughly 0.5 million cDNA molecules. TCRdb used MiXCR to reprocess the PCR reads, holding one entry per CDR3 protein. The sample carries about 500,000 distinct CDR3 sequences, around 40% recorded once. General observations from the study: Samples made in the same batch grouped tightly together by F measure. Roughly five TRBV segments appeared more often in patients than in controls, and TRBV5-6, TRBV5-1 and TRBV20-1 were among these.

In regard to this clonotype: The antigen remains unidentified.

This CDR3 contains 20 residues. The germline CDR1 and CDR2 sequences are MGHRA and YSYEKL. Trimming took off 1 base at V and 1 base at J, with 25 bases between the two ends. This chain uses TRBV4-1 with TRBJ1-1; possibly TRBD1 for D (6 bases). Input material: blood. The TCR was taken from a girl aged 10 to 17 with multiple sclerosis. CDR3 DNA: TGCGCCAGCAGCCAAGTCTGGGGCTTGGGGGCCGTGCGGACGAACACTGAAGCTTTCTTT. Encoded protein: CASSQVWGLGAVRTNTEAFF.